This T cell receptor beta chain is from a study of T cells in lung cancer brain metastases. Study findings and constraints: Brain metastases had fewer unique productive clones than primaries (median approximately 1,600 versus 4,100).

No patient had a history of multiple malignancies, as such patients were excluded. V was trimmed by 7 bases and J by 6 bases, leaving 30 bases between them. The CDR3 contains 18 residues. In germline, CDR1 is SGHRS, CDR2 YFSETQ. Of note for this clone: Its antigen remains unidentified.

The repertoire was sequenced with immunoSEQ multiplex PCR; TCRdb's copy has only in-frame clones and lacks some. Here the sample spans approximately 5,300 clones, roughly 87% being singletons. This clonotype was obtained from a woman in her fifties or sixties with non-small cell lung cancer. Sample: tumor tissue from the primary lung tumor. This sequence joins TRBV5-1 and TRBJ2-3; tentative D call: TRBD2 (6 bases). CDR3 DNA: TGCGCCAGCGAGCCTCCGGGGATAGCGGCAAAAGAGGGGGATACGCAGTATTTT. Translating gives CASEPPGIAAKEGDTQYF.